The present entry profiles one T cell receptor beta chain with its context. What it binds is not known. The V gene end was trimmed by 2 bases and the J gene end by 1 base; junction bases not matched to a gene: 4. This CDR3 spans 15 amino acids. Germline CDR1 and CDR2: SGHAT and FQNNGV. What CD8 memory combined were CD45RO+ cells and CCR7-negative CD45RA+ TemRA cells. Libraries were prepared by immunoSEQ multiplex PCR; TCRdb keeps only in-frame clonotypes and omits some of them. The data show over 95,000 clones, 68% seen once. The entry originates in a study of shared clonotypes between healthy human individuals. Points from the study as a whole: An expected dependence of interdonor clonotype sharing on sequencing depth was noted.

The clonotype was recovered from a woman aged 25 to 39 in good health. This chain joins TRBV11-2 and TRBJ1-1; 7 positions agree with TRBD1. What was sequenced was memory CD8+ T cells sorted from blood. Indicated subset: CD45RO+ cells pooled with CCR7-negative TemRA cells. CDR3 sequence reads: CASSLPTGRNTEAFF. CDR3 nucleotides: TGTGCCAGCAGCTTACCGACAGGGAGGAACACTGAAGCTTTCTTT. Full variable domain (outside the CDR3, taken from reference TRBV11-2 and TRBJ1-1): EAGVAQSPRYKIIEKRQSVAFWCNPISGHATLYWYQQILGQGPKLLIQFQNNGVVDDSQLPKDRFSAERLKGVDSTLKIQPAKLEDSAVYLCASSLPTGRNTEAFFGQGTRLTVV.